The next 18 T cell receptor beta chains were all read from a single sample in a study of blood T cell repertoires in COVID-19. Some clones are missing from TCRdb's copy, which holds only in-frame ones; the method was immunoSEQ multiplex PCR. The profile shows about 70,000 clones, 75% to 85% of them singletons. The sequencing input was peripheral blood. These receptor sequences come from a woman aged 55-69 years with acute or convalescent COVID-19.

DNA for the CDR3: TGTGCCAGCTCCCCGGGACTCCTGAGAGATACGCAGTATTTT. It translates to CASSPGLLRDTQYF. V and J are TRBV19 and TRBJ2-3; D perhaps matches TRBD2 (6 bases). Germline lookup yields CDR1 LNHDA and CDR2 SQIVND (reference sequence). V was shortened by 9 bases and J by 5 bases, with 18 bases between the two germline ends. CDR3 length equals 14 residues.

The rearrangement uses TRBV5-4 and TRBJ2-7, with D tentatively TRBD1 (5 bases). The CDR3 is made up of 15 amino acids. V shed 6 bases and J shed 2 bases, with 18 bases lying between them. Germline V CDR1 and CDR2: SGHNT, YYREEE (reference sequence). CDR3 DNA: TGTGCCAGCAACCCCCAAAAAGGGGAACCCTACGAGCAGTACTTC. Translating gives CASNPQKGEPYEQYF.

This clone was seen a handful of times. The rearrangement joins TRBV4-2 to TRBJ1-2; TRBD1 is a possible D gene (6 bases). This CDR3 contains 16 residues. With 0 bases removed from V and 4 bases from J, the gap between germline ends came to 15 bases. The germline CDR1 and CDR2 sequences are LGHNA and YNFKEQ. CDR3 loop: CASSQEQGEIAYGYTF. CDR3 DNA sequence: TGTGCCAGCAGCCAAGAACAGGGAGAGATCGCCTATGGCTACACCTTC.

V gene TRBV27 combines with J gene TRBJ2-1; D is possibly TRBD1 (5 bases). V dropped 3 bases and J dropped 8 bases, with 20 bases sitting between them. The germline gives CDR1 MNHEY, CDR2 SMNVEV (reference sequence). The CDR3 contains 16 residues. The CDR3 sequence is CASSLRSPAKGDEQFF. CDR3 DNA sequence: TGTGCCAGCAGTTTGAGATCCCCCGCCAAAGGGGATGAGCAGTTCTTC.

This clone occurred a few times. V and J are TRBV7-9 and TRBJ1-4; tentative D call: TRBD1 (6 bases). CDR3 length: 15 residues. Germline V gene sequence: CDR1 SEHNR, CDR2 FQNEAQ (reference sequence). The V gene lost 5 bases and the J gene lost 0 bases, with 10 bases spanning the gap. CDR3 residues: CASSAKGATNEKLFF. DNA for the CDR3: TGTGCCAGCAGCGCCAAGGGGGCAACTAATGAAAAACTGTTTTTT.

J is TRBJ1-6 and V is TRBV7-2, with 9 positions matching TRBD1. Germline assignment: CDR1 SGHTA and CDR2 FQGNSA. The CDR3 length is 14 residues. V shed 4 bases and J 9 bases; nucleotides not matched to a gene: 4. The chain's CDR3 is CASSSRDRASPLHF. The CDR3 coding sequence is TGTGCCAGCAGCTCCCGGGACAGGGCTTCACCCCTCCACTTT.

The CDR3 loop is CASSIDQGGEQYF. As DNA, the CDR3 is TGTGCCAGTAGTATAGATCAAGGGGGCGAGCAGTACTTC. The genes are TRBV19 and TRBJ2-7; the D gene is possibly TRBD1 (6 bases). V dropped 0 bases and J dropped 6 bases, with 9 bases sitting between them. This CDR3 has 13 residues. The germline V gene encodes CDR1 LNHDA and CDR2 SQIVND (reference sequence).

The chain recombines TRBV11-2 with TRBJ2-7; 9 bases match TRBD1. This CDR3 is built from 15 residues. Germline V gives CDR1 SGHAT, CDR2 FQNNGV. V was clipped by 1 base and J by 3 bases; unmatched bases: 4. In DNA, the CDR3 is TGTGCCAGCAGCTTAGGGACGGGACAGGGCTACGAGCAGTACTTC. This codes for CASSLGTGQGYEQYF.

This sequence joins TRBV10-3 and TRBJ2-6; 11 bases map to TRBD1. V lost 6 bases and J lost 1; bases outside the gene matches: 11. Germline CDR1 and CDR2: ENHRY and SYGVKD. CDR3 length: 19 residues. The CDR3 here is CAISKTAGTGGSGANVLTF. In DNA form, the CDR3 reads TGTGCCATCAGCAAGACGGCCGGGACAGGGGGGTCTGGGGCCAACGTCCTGACTTTC.

The V gene is TRBV10-3, the J gene TRBJ1-2, with D possibly TRBD1 on 5 matching bases. Trimming removed 3 bases at V and 4 bases at J, with 12 bases between. Germline loops: CDR1 ENHRY, CDR2 SYGVKD. The CDR3 is 14 residues long. CDR3 in DNA: TGTGCCATCAGTGACAGACAGAAAGTCTATGGCTACACCTTC. It yields the protein CAISDRQKVYGYTF.

The chain uses TRBV7-6 and TRBJ2-5; 10 bases align to TRBD1. Per germline, CDR1 SGHVS and CDR2 FNYEAQ. V trimming: 4 bases; J trimming: 4 bases; junction bases outside the gene matches: 3. The CDR3 totals 14 residues. The CDR3 DNA is TGTGCCAGCAGCTCGACAGGGGGCACAGAGACCCAGTACTTC. Amino acids: CASSSTGGTETQYF. Combining the CDR3 with reference TRBV7-6 and TRBJ2-5 gives the whole variable domain GAGVSQSPRYKVTKRGQDVALRCDPISGHVSLYWYRQALGQGPEFLTYFNYEAQQDKSGLPNDRFSAERPEGSISTLTIQRTEQRDSAMYRCASSSTGGTETQYFGPGTRLLVL.

The chain has TRBV27 and TRBJ2-1, with a weak D call TRBD2 (7 bases). The CDR3 has 14 residues. The V end was cut by 7 bases, the J end by 3 bases, with 13 bases between. The germline V gene encodes CDR1 MNHEY and CDR2 SMNVEV (reference sequence). This chain's CDR3 is CASKGGRFYNEQFF. CDR3 coding DNA: TGTGCCAGCAAGGGGGGGCGCTTCTACAATGAGCAGTTCTTC.

The V call is TRBV28, the J call TRBJ1-2; 8 bases match TRBD1. V gave up 3 bases and J gave up 8 bases; unmatched junction bases: 11. Germline CDR1 MDHEN, CDR2 SYDVKM. This CDR3 is 15 amino acids long. The CDR3 is CASSLVQGEVLGYTF. DNA of the CDR3: TGTGCCAGCAGTTTGGTACAGGGGGAAGTATTGGGCTACACCTTC.

The V and J genes are TRBV2 and TRBJ2-2; TRBD2 is a possible D gene (5 bases). Germline CDR1 and CDR2: SNHLY and FYNNEI. Trimming took off 9 bases at V and 4 bases at J, with 12 bases between the two ends. There are 13 residues in the CDR3. The CDR3 protein is CARKQAGTGELFF. DNA of the CDR3: TGTGCCAGAAAGCAGGCGGGCACCGGGGAGCTGTTTTTT.

The count of this clone is one. The chain combines TRBV7-9 with TRBJ1-6; 10 positions agree with TRBD1. The CDR3 spans 15 residues. Germline CDR1 and CDR2: SEHNR and FQNEAQ (reference sequence). J gave up 10 bases and V 5 bases, and 8 bases lay outside the gene matches. The CDR3 loop reads CASSPWTGGTSPLHF. The CDR3 DNA reads as TGTGCCAGCAGCCCATGGACAGGGGGTACGTCACCCCTCCACTTT.

This rearrangement joins TRBV9 to TRBJ2-1; TRBD1 is a possible D gene (5 bases). The CDR3 has 11 amino acids. The V end was cut by 3 bases, the J end by 12 bases, with 10 bases between. The V gene's germline CDR1 is SGDLS and CDR2 YYNGEE. The CDR3 reads CASSARRGQFF. CDR3 nucleotide sequence: TGTGCCAGCAGCGCCAGAAGGGGGCAGTTCTTC.

This clone was observed a handful of times. The V gene is TRBV19, the J gene TRBJ2-5; D remains ambiguous. The CDR3 sequence is 11 residues long. Germline CDR1 is LNHDA and CDR2 is SQIVND (reference sequence). The germline V and J ends were trimmed by 3 bases and 5 bases, with 4 bases remaining between them. CDR3 sequence: CASSIMETQYF. The CDR3 DNA sequence: TGTGCCAGTAGTATCATGGAGACCCAGTACTTC.

Written as DNA, the CDR3 is TGTGCCAGCAGCTCCAGTTCCCTGGCTAACTATGGCTACACCTTC. Translating gives CASSSSSLANYGYTF. This chain connects TRBV7-9 to TRBJ1-2; D is unresolved. The length of the CDR3 is 15 residues. CDR1 SEHNR and CDR2 FQNEAQ come from the germline V gene (reference sequence). Trimming took 4 bases from V and 0 from J, leaving 12 bases between them.